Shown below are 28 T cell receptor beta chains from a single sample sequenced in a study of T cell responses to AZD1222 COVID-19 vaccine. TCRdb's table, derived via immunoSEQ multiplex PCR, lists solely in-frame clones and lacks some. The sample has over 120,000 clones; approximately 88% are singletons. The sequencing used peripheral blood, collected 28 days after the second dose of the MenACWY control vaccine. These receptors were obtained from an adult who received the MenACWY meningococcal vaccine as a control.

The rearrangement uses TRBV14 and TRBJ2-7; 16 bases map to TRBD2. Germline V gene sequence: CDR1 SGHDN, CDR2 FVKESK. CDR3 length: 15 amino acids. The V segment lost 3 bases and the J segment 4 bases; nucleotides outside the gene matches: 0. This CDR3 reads CASSQGLAGGYEQYF. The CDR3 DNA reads TGTGCCAGCAGCCAGGGACTAGCGGGGGGGTACGAGCAGTACTTC.

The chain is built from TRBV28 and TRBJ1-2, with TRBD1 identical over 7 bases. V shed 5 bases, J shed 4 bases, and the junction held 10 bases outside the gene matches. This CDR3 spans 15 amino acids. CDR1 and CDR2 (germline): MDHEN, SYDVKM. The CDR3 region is CASSQRQGLGYGYTF. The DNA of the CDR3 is TGTGCCAGCAGTCAACGACAGGGACTCGGCTATGGCTACACCTTC.

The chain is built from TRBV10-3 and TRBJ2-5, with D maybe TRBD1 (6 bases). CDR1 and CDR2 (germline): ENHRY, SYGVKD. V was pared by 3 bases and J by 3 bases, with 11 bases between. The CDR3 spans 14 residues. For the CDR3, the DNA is TGTGCCATCAGTGACGCCGGGACAAAAGAGACCCAGTACTTC. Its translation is CAISDAGTKETQYF.

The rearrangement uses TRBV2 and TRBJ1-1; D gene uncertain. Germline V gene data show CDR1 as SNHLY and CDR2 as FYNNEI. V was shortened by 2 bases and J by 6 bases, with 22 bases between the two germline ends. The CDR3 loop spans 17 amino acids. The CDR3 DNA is TGTGCCAGCAGTGAATGGGTGGGCGTGGTTATGAGTTCTGAAGCTTTCTTT. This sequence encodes CASSEWVGVVMSSEAFF.

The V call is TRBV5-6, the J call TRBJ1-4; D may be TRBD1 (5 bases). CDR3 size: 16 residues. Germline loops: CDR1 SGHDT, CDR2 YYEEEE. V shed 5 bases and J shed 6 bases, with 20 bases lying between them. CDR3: CASSALIQGNYEKLFF. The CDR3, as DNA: TGTGCCAGCAGTGCACTTATTCAGGGAAATTATGAAAAACTGTTTTTT.

This chain's CDR3 is CASRPTGYLNYGYTF. The CDR3 bases are TGTGCCAGCAGACCGACAGGCTACTTAAACTATGGCTACACCTTC. J is TRBJ1-2 and V is TRBV5-4; weak D call: TRBD1 (6 bases). The CDR3 is 15 amino acids. The V end was cut by 5 bases, the J end by 2 bases, with 16 bases between. Germline loops: CDR1 SGHNT, CDR2 YYREEE (reference sequence).

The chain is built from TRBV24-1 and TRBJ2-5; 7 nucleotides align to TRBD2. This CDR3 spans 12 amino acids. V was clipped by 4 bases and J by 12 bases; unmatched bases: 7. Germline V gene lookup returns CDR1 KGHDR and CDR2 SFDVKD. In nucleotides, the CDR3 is TGTGCCACCAGTGAGCCGGGAGGAACGGAGTACTTC. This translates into CATSEPGGTEYF.

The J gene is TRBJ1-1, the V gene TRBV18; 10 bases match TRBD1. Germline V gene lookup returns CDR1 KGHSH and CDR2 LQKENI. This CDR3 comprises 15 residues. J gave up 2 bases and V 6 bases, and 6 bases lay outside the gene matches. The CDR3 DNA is TGTGCCAGCTCGCTCGGACAGGGGGATAACACTGAAGCTTTCTTT. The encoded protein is CASSLGQGDNTEAFF.

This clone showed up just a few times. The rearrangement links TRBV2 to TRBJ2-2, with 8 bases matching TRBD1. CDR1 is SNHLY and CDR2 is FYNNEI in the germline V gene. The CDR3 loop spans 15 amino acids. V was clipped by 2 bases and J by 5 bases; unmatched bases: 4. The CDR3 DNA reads TGTGCCAGCAGTGAACCACAGGGGGTAACCGGGGAGCTGTTTTTT. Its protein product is CASSEPQGVTGELFF.

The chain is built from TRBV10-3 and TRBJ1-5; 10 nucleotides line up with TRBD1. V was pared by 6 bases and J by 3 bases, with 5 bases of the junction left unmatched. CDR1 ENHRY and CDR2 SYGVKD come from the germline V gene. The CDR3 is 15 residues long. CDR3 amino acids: CAISSGQGFNQPQHF. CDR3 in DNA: TGTGCCATCAGCTCGGGACAGGGGTTCAATCAGCCCCAGCATTTT.

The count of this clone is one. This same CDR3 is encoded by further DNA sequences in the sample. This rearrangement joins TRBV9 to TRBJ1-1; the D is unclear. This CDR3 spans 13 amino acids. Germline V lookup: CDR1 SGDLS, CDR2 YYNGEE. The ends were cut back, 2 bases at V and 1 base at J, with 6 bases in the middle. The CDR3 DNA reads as TGTGCCAGCAGCGTGGGGTGGAACACTGAAGCTTTCTTT. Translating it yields CASSVGWNTEAFF.

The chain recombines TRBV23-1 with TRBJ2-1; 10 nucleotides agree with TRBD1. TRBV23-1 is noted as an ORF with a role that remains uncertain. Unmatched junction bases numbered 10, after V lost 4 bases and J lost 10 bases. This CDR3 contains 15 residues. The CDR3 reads CASSRTGQGRSEQFF. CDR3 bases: TGCGCCAGCAGTCGAACGGGACAGGGGCGTAGCGAGCAGTTCTTC.

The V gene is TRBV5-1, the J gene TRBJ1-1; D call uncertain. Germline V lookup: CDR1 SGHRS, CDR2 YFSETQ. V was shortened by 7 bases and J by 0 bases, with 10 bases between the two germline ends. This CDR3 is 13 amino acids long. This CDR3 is CASRLGMNTEAFF. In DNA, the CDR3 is TGCGCCAGCCGACTGGGGATGAACACTGAAGCTTTCTTT.

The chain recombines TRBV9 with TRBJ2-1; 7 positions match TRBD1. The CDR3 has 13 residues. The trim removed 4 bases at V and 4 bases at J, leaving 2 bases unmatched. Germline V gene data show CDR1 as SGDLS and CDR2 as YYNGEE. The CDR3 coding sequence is TGTGCCAGCAGCCCACAGGGGTACAATGAGCAGTTCTTC. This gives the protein CASSPQGYNEQFF.

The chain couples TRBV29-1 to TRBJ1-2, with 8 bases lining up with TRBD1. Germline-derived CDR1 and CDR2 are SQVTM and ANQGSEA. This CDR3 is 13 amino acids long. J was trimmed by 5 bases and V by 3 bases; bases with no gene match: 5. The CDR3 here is CSVDPDRGYGYTF. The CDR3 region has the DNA TGCAGCGTTGATCCAGACAGGGGATATGGCTACACCTTC. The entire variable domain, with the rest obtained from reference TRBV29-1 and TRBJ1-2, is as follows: SAVISQKPSRDICQRGTSLTIQCQVDSQVTMMFWYRQQPGQSLTLIATANQGSEATYESGFVIDKFPISRPNLTFSTLTVSNMSPEDSSIYLCSVDPDRGYGYTFGSGTRLTVV.

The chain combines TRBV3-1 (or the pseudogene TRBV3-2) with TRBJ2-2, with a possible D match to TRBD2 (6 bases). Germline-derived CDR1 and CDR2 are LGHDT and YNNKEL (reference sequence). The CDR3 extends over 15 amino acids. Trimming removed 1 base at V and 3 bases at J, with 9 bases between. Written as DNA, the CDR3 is TGTGCCAGCAGCCAAGCGGGACTTGACACCGGGGAGCTGTTTTTT. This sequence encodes CASSQAGLDTGELFF.

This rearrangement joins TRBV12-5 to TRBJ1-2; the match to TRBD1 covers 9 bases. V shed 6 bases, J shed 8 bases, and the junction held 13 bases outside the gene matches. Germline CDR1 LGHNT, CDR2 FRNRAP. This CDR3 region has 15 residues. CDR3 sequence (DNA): TGTGCTAGTGGCTCCCTTACAGGGGGCAGTGGCGGCTACACCTTC. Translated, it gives CASGSLTGGSGGYTF.

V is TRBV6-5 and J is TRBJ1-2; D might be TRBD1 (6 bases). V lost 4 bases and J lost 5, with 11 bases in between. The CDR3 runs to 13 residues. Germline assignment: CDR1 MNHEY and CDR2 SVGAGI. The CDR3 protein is CASSSQGKYGYTF. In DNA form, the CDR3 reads TGTGCCAGCAGTTCACAGGGAAAGTATGGCTACACCTTC.

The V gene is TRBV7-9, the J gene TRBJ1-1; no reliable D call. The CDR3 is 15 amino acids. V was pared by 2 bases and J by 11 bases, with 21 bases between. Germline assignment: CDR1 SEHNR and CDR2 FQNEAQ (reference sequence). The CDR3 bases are TGTGCCAGCAGCTTATTCGAGGCAGGACCAGAGATGGCTTTCTTT. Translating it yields CASSLFEAGPEMAFF. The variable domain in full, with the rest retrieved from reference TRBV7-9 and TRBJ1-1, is DTGVSQNPRHKITKRGQNVTFRCDPISEHNRLYWYRQTLGQGPEFLTYFQNEAQLEKSRLLSDRFSAERPKGSFSTLEIQRTEQGDSAMYLCASSLFEAGPEMAFFGQGTRLTVV.

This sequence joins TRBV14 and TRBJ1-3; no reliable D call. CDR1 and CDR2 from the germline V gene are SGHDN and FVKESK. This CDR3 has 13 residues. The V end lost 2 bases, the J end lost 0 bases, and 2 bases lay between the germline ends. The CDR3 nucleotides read TGTGCCAGCAGCCAAAGCTCTGGAAACACCATATATTTT. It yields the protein CASSQSSGNTIYF.

This CDR3 reads CASSLWTGEEAFF. In DNA, the CDR3 is TGCGCCAGCAGCTTGTGGACAGGGGAGGAAGCTTTCTTT. The J gene is TRBJ1-1, the V gene TRBV5-1, with 9 bases that match TRBD1. Germline values: CDR1 SGHRS, CDR2 YFSETQ. The CDR3 extends over 13 amino acids. J was trimmed by 8 bases and V by 1 base; bases with no gene match: 3.

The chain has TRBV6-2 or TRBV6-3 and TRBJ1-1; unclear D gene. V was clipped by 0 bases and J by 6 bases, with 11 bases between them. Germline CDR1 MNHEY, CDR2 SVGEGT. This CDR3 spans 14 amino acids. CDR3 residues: CASSYSSFGAEAFF. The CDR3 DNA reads TGTGCCAGCAGTTACTCGAGCTTCGGGGCTGAAGCTTTCTTT.

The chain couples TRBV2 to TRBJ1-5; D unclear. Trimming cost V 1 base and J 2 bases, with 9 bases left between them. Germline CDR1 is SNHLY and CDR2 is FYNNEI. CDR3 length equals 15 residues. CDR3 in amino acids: CASSEGGFGNQPQHF. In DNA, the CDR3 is TGTGCCAGCAGTGAAGGGGGTTTTGGCAATCAGCCCCAGCATTTT.

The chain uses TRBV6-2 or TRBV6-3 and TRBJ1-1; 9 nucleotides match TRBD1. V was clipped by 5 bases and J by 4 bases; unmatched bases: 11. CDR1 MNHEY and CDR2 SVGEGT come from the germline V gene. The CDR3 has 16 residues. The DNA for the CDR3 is TGTGCCAGCAGTGACCCCCGGGGACAGGGAGTCACTGAAGCTTTCTTT. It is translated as CASSDPRGQGVTEAFF.

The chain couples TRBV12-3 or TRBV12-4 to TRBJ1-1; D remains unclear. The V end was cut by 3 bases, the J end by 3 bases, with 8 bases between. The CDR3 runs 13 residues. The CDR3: CASSFLRHTEAFF. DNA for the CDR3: TGTGCCAGCAGTTTCCTGCGACACACTGAAGCTTTCTTT.

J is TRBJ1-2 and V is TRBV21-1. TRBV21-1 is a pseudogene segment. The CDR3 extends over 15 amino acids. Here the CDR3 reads CASSDPRGTHYGYTF. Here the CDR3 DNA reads TGTGCCAGCAGCGACCCCCGAGGGACCCACTATGGCTACACCTTC.

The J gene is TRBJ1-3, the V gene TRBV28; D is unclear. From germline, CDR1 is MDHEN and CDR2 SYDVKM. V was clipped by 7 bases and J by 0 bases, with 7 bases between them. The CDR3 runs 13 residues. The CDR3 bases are TGTGCCAGCAACCCCATCTCTGGAAACACCATATATTTT. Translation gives CASNPISGNTIYF.

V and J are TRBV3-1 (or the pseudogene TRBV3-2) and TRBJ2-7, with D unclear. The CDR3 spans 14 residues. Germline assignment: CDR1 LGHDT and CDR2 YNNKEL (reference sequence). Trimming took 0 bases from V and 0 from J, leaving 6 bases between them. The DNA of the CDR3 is TGTGCCAGCAGCCAAGAGGCTGGCTCCTACGAGCAGTACTTC. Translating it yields CASSQEAGSYEQYF.